These T cell receptor beta chains were read from a single sample in a study of blood T cells in healthy people across ages. TCRdb reprocessed the 5' RACE reads with MiXCR, giving one entry per CDR3 protein. The data show 650,000 to 800,000 distinct CDR3 sequences, 44% seen once. The sample consisted of blood. These receptors were collected from a man aged 55-75 years in good health. The CDR3 runs from the conserved cysteine through the conserved F or W. D genes are given only for firm matches. Clone size is not always given. Where it is, it says once, few, many or a class for expanded clones.

d_gene	abundance	v_gene	j_gene	len	CDR3aa	CDR3nt
.	.	TRBV4-1	TRBJ2-7	14	CASSQVRGHHEQYF	TGCGCCAGCAGCCAAGTCAGGGGACACCACGAGCAGTACTTC
.	.	TRBV29-1	TRBJ2-1	13	CSVDNTGYDEQFF	TGCAGCGTTGATAATACTGGGTATGATGAGCAGTTCTTC
TRBD1	many	TRBV20-1	TRBJ2-7	13	CSARWDSPYEQYF	TGCAGTGCTAGATGGGACAGTCCCTACGAGCAGTACTTC
.	.	TRBV12-3/TRBV12-4	TRBJ2-7	15	CAGSPSPAGEYEQYF	TGTGCCGGCAGCCCCTCCCCAGCCGGAGAGTACGAGCAGTACTTC
.	.	TRBV6-2/TRBV6-3	TRBJ1-5	13	CASSYENNQPQHF	TGTGCCAGCAGTTACGAGAACAATCAGCCCCAGCATTTT
TRBD1	few	TRBV28	TRBJ2-7	15	CASSPPGQKSYEQYF	TGTGCCAGCAGCCCTCCGGGACAGAAAAGCTACGAGCAGTACTTC
TRBD1	.	TRBV20-1	TRBJ1-2	14	CSAGDNRGPGGYTF	TGCAGTGCTGGAGATAACAGGGGGCCGGGTGGCTACACCTTC
.	.	TRBV29-1	TRBJ1-2	14	CSVPQGGANYGYTF	TGCAGCGTGCCCCAGGGAGGCGCCAACTATGGCTACACCTTC
.	.	TRBV10-3	TRBJ2-1	9	CAPQSEQFF	TGTGCCCCCCAGAGTGAGCAGTTCTTC
.	.	TRBV6-2/TRBV6-3	TRBJ1-1	14	CASTSRAGGTEAFF	TGTGCCAGCACTTCAAGGGCAGGCGGGACTGAAGCTTTCTTT
.	many	TRBV7-2	TRBJ2-7	15	CASSQMGLASYEQYF	TGTGCCAGCAGCCAAATGGGGCTAGCCAGTTACGAGCAGTACTTC
TRBD1	.	TRBV6-2/TRBV6-3	TRBJ1-1	15	CASSYLTGVNTEAFF	TGTGCCAGCAGTTACCTGACAGGGGTAAACACTGAAGCTTTCTTT
TRBD1	.	TRBV12-3/TRBV12-4	TRBJ1-2	13	CASSFEGAYGYTF	TGTGCCAGCAGTTTCGAGGGGGCATATGGCTACACCTTC
.	.	TRBV28	TRBJ1-1	16	CASSFGPGEMNTEAFF	TGTGCCAGCAGTTTTGGCCCGGGTGAAATGAACACTGAAGCTTTCTTT
.	few	TRBV6-6	TRBJ1-6	15	CASSPQLGPNSPLHF	TGTGCCAGCAGCCCCCAATTGGGCCCTAATTCACCCCTCCACTTT
.	.	TRBV15	TRBJ2-7	15	CATSRVTGSSYEQYF	TGTGCCACCAGCAGAGTTACGGGGAGCTCCTACGAGCAGTACTTC
.	.	TRBV6-1	TRBJ1-5	11	CASSEPRAQHF	TGTGCCAGCAGTGAACCACGGGCCCAGCATTTT
TRBD1	few	TRBV7-2	TRBJ1-2	14	CASSSGQGAGGYTF	TGTGCCAGCAGCTCCGGACAGGGGGCAGGAGGCTACACCTTC
.	.	TRBV7-2	TRBJ2-5	12	CASSLVFGGQYF	TGTGCCAGCAGCTTAGTCTTTGGTGGGCAGTACTTC
.	few	TRBV7-2	TRBJ2-5	15	CASSFAGGYQETQYF	TGTGCCAGCAGCTTTGCCGGGGGCTACCAAGAGACCCAGTACTTC
TRBD2	.	TRBV18	TRBJ2-5	16	CASSSTSRGDLGAQYF	TGTGCCAGCTCATCGACCTCTCGGGGGGACCTCGGGGCCCAGTACTTC
.	.	TRBV28	TRBJ2-3	14	CASTPPGRGDTQYF	TGTGCCAGCACTCCTCCGGGTCGGGGAGATACGCAGTATTTT
TRBD1	few	TRBV2	TRBJ1-2	13	CASRSRQGYGYTF	TGTGCCAGCAGGTCGCGACAGGGCTATGGCTACACCTTC
TRBD1	.	TRBV20-1	TRBJ1-2	14	CSASLTGGDRGYTF	TGCAGTGCTAGTCTTACAGGGGGCGACCGGGGCTACACCTTC
.	.	TRBV7-9	TRBJ2-7	15	CASSPRQGLMDEQYF	TGTGCCAGCAGCCCCCGGCAGGGATTAATGGACGAGCAGTACTTC
.	.	TRBV2	TRBJ2-1	16	CASSPGWGGLRNEQFF	TGTGCCAGCAGCCCCGGTTGGGGGGGGCTACGGAATGAGCAGTTCTTC
TRBD1	.	TRBV12-3/TRBV12-4	TRBJ2-3	14	CASSPDRGGGTQYF	TGTGCCAGCAGCCCCGACAGGGGCGGCGGTACGCAGTATTTT